What follows describes a single T cell receptor (beta chain). The sample belongs to a study of blood T cell repertoires in COVID-19. Across the study: Collection of acute and convalescent COVID-19 samples took place in the United States, Italy and Spain.

V shed 8 bases, J shed 5 bases, and the junction held 2 bases outside the gene matches. The CDR3 has 13 residues. Looked up from germline, CDR1 is MNHEY and CDR2 is SMNVEV (reference sequence). Per the original methods: Amplification from reference gene primers served as the basis for estimated nucleated cell counts. Sequencing used immunoSEQ multiplex PCR; TCRdb keeps in-frame clones, though not all of them. V and J calls and clone size are as listed in that table; D and trimming were resolved from the DNA. Seen here are about 100,000 clones, roughly 86% observed once, and the top ten hold less than 7.5%.

This receptor was identified in a woman in her fifties or sixties with acute or convalescent COVID-19. The sequenced sample was peripheral blood. This chain connects TRBV27 to TRBJ2-2, with TRBD1 matching over 10 bases. The CDR3 DNA follows: TGTGCCAGCCGGGGACAGGGGACCGGGGAGCTGTTTTTT. Translation: CASRGQGTGELFF.